The next 31 T cell receptor beta chains were all read from a single sample in a study of blood T cells in healthy people across ages. A second PCR, run for roughly 7 to 11 cycles, used a sample-barcoded 5' primer plus a J-beta primer mix. TCRdb re-analysed the 5' RACE reads in MiXCR, keeping a single row per CDR3 protein. The sample consists of more than 800,000 distinct CDR3 sequences, about 30% of them appearing once. Sequenced sample: blood. These receptor sequences come from a woman of 80 years or more in good health.

In regard to this clonotype: A clone one base away is much larger, so this may be a read error. This chain uses TRBV5-5 with TRBJ2-1; D may be TRBD2 (6 bases). The V gene's germline CDR1 is SGHKS and CDR2 YYEKEE (reference sequence). The CDR3 runs to 16 residues. V was clipped by 0 bases and J by 10 bases, with 20 bases between them. CDR3 loop: CASSLAGGALSYEQFF. CDR3 bases: TGTGCCAGCAGCTTGGCCGGAGGGGCCCTCTCCTACGAGCAGTTCTTC.

The rearrangement uses TRBV6-1 and TRBJ1-1; 8 positions agree with TRBD1. CDR3 length: 16 residues. Germline lookup yields CDR1 MNHNS and CDR2 SASEGT. Trimming removed 4 bases from V and 2 bases from J; junction bases left unmatched: 9. CDR3 coding DNA: TGTGCCAGCAGTGCTAAAATTGGGACAGGTAACACTGAAGCTTTCTTT. Residues: CASSAKIGTGNTEAFF.

This clonotype came up many times. The gene calls are TRBV6-2 or TRBV6-3 and TRBJ2-1; TRBD2 matches 12 bases. CDR1 is MNHEY and CDR2 is SVGEGT in the germline V gene. The CDR3 has 15 amino acids. Losses at the gene ends were 7 bases for V and 4 bases for J; bases not matched to a gene: 5. As DNA, the CDR3 is TGTGCCAGCAACTTCCTAGCGGGGGGGTACAATGAGCAGTTCTTC. It encodes CASNFLAGGYNEQFF.

For this clonotype: This may be a read error: a much more frequent sequence differs by one nucleotide. The chain is built from TRBV12-3 or TRBV12-4 and TRBJ2-3; 9 bases agree with TRBD2. The ends lost 7 bases at V and 1 base at J; junction bases unmatched: 6. This CDR3 has 15 amino acids. CDR3 region: CASTGPSGGTDTQYF. CDR3 sequence (DNA): TGTGCCAGCACCGGGCCTAGCGGGGGCACAGATACGCAGTATTTT.

This clonotype appeared many times. The genes are TRBV10-3 and TRBJ2-3; 7 bases are a match to TRBD2. V was clipped by 3 bases and J by 6 bases; unmatched bases: 3. The germline V gene encodes CDR1 ENHRY and CDR2 SYGVKD. The CDR3 covers 13 residues. CDR3 in DNA: TGTGCCATCAGTGACTGGGGGGGTGATACGCAGTATTTT. Translation: CAISDWGGDTQYF.

This clonotype appeared once. The chain links TRBV7-2 to TRBJ2-5; 9 bases map to TRBD2. The germline gives CDR1 SGHTA, CDR2 FQGNSA. This CDR3 comprises 15 residues. The ends lost 3 bases at V and 4 bases at J; junction bases unmatched: 6. In nucleotides, the CDR3 is TGTGCCAGCAGCTTCTATCTGCGGGAGGGAGAGACCCAGTACTTC. It yields the protein CASSFYLREGETQYF.

The count of this clonotype is one. The junction differs from germline at one of its ends, possibly a read error. The V call is TRBV7-7, the J call TRBJ2-3, with 9 bases fitting TRBD2. The CDR3 has 16 amino acids. Germline V lookup: CDR1 SSHAT, CDR2 FNYEAQ (reference sequence). The CDR3 region has the DNA TGTGCTAGCAGCCCAGGACGAGCGGGGGGTCAAGATACGCAGTATTTT. Its translation is CASSPGRAGGQDTQYF.

This clonotype was seen more than once but under ten times. V usage is TRBV12-3 or TRBV12-4 and J usage is TRBJ2-5, with 9 bases lining up with TRBD1. The CDR3 runs 14 residues. Germline trimming cut 5 bases from V and 4 bases from J; bases unmatched to any gene: 5. The DNA for the CDR3 is TGTGCCAGCAGTGTCGGGACAGGGATAGAGACCCAGTACTTC. Its protein product is CASSVGTGIETQYF.

This clonotype was recorded many times. The gene calls are TRBV7-8 and TRBJ2-6, with TRBD1 matching over 10 bases. CDR3 size: 16 residues. Germline V gives CDR1 SGHVS, CDR2 FQNEAQ. Trimming removed 8 bases from V and 2 bases from J; junction bases left unmatched: 6. The CDR3 DNA follows: TGTGCCAGCGGCCGGGACAGGGGAACTGGGGCCAACGTCCTGACTTTC. Protein product: CASGRDRGTGANVLTF.

The rearrangement uses TRBV21-1 and TRBJ2-4; the table assigns TRBD1, which was not confirmed against the DNA. TRBV21-1 is a pseudogene locus. This CDR3 has 17 amino acids. The CDR3 loop reads CASSRPKETLAKNIQYF. CDR3 nucleotide sequence: TGTGCCAGCAGTCGCCCCAAGGAGACACTAGCCAAAAACATTCAGTACTTC.

A remark on this clonotype: Since the CDR3 does not end with the conserved phenylalanine or tryptophan, this likely comes from a read error. The chain recombines TRBV9 with TRBJ2-2; D may be TRBD1 or TRBD2 (6 bases each). Germline V lookup: CDR1 SGDLS, CDR2 YYNGEE. Trimming left V 2 bases short and J 6 bases short, with 17 bases between. CDR3 length equals 16 residues. The CDR3: CASSVSPRGLSGELFC. CDR3 sequence (DNA): TGTGCCAGCAGCGTGAGCCCCCGGGGGCTGTCCGGGGAGCTGTTTTGT.

A word on this clonotype: This may stem from a read error, because a much larger clone lies one nucleotide away. For the CDR3, the DNA is TGTGCCAGCAGCTCTCGAACTAGCGGAACCTACAATGAGCAGTACTTC. It specifies CASSSRTSGTYNEQYF. The chain carries TRBV7-2 and TRBJ2-1; 8 bases match TRBD2. The J call could be wrong; TRBJ2-7 is a better fit for the DNA end. Germline-derived CDR1 and CDR2 are SGHTA and FQGNSA. CDR3 size: 16 residues.

The rearrangement links TRBV20-1 to TRBJ1-2; perhaps TRBD1 as D (5 bases). Germline values: CDR1 DFQATT, CDR2 SNEGSKA (reference sequence). Trimming cost V 0 bases and J 2 bases, with 7 bases left between them. This CDR3 is 13 amino acids long. CDR3 sequence (DNA): TGCAGTGCTAGAGATAGACAGAACTATGGCTACACCTTC. Protein sequence: CSARDRQNYGYTF.

The chain joins TRBV28 to TRBJ1-6; 9 positions agree with TRBD1. The germline gives CDR1 MDHEN, CDR2 SYDVKM. The CDR3 is 17 amino acids. V lost 6 bases and J lost 13; bases outside the gene matches: 19. The CDR3 nucleotides are TGTGCCAGCAGAACTCCGGGACAGGGCTACCGTACTATCCCCCTCCACTTT. It encodes CASRTPGQGYRTIPLHF. The full variable domain, with the rest looked up from reference TRBV28 and TRBJ1-6, is DVKVTQSSRYLVKRTGEKVFLECVQDMDHENMFWYRQDPGLGLRLIYFSYDVKMKEKGDIPEGYSVSREKKERFSLILESASTNQTSMYLCASRTPGQGYRTIPLHFGNGTRLTVT.

This clonotype was recorded many times. V gene TRBV12-3 or TRBV12-4 combines with J gene TRBJ1-6; D unresolved. V lost 4 bases to trimming and J lost 5 bases, with 6 bases between them. The CDR3 covers 13 residues. In DNA form, the CDR3 reads TGTGCCAGCAGTTGGACGGATAATTCACCCCTCCACTTT. The encoded protein is CASSWTDNSPLHF.

The rearrangement joins TRBV19 to TRBJ1-5, with D possibly being TRBD1 (5 bases). CDR3 length equals 18 residues. Trimming shortened V by 8 bases and J by 1 base, and 24 bases separated the two germline ends. Looked up from germline, CDR1 is LNHDA and CDR2 is SQIVND (reference sequence). The CDR3 is CASFLLGGASSSNQPQHF. CDR3 in DNA: TGTGCCAGTTTCCTCCTCGGGGGAGCAAGTAGCAGCAATCAGCCCCAGCATTTT.

V gene TRBV6-5 combines with J gene TRBJ2-2; D perhaps matches TRBD2 (6 bases). The CDR3 totals 16 residues. CDR1 is MNHEY, CDR2 SVGAGI, per germline. Trimming pared 4 bases from V and 0 bases from J, leaving 12 bases between. The DNA for the CDR3 is TGTGCCAGCAGTTCCCCCGGGAGCCCGAACACCGGGGAGCTGTTTTTT. This sequence encodes CASSSPGSPNTGELFF.

This clonotype turned up a few times. The chain uses TRBV12-3 or TRBV12-4 and TRBJ1-6, with TRBD1 as a possible D gene (5 bases). The CDR3 extends over 13 amino acids. Trimming took 3 bases from V and 14 from J, leaving 14 bases between them. CDR3 nucleotide sequence: TGTGCCAGCAGTTTCTCCCTTCAGGGTACCCTCCACTTT. Its translation: CASSFSLQGTLHF.

To note about this clonotype: This could be a read error, since a much larger clone is one nucleotide away. The rearrangement joins TRBV12-3 or TRBV12-4 to TRBJ2-1; 8 bases match TRBD2. This CDR3 spans 14 amino acids. The CDR3: CASSRSGGYNKQFF. In DNA form, the CDR3 reads TGTGCCAGCAGTCGGAGCGGGGGTTACAATAAGCAGTTCTTC.

Note on this clonotype: Germline is not matched at one junction end, which may reflect a read error. This sequence joins TRBV7-2 and TRBJ1-1; no clear D gene. Germline lookup yields CDR1 SGHTA and CDR2 FQGNSA. This CDR3 contains 14 residues. The CDR3 region has the DNA TGTGCCAGCAGCTTATTAGAGGGTATCACTGGAGCTTTCTTT. Translation: CASSLLEGITGAFF.

This clonotype was counted between two and nine times. The V call is TRBV7-2, the J call TRBJ1-5; 9 nucleotides align to TRBD1. CDR1 and CDR2 from the germline V gene are SGHTA and FQGNSA. V gave up 2 bases and J gave up 6 bases; unmatched junction bases: 11. This CDR3 is built from 17 residues. The CDR3 reads CASSLFGSGTGFQPQHF. The CDR3 bases are TGTGCCAGCAGCTTATTTGGGTCCGGGACAGGGTTTCAGCCCCAGCATTTT.

The chain has TRBV20-1 and TRBJ2-7, with 7 bases aligning to TRBD1. This CDR3 has 16 amino acids. The germline V gene encodes CDR1 DFQATT and CDR2 SNEGSKA (reference sequence). Unmatched junction bases numbered 14, after V lost 0 bases and J lost 6 bases. CDR3 sequence: CSARDRGQKTASEQYF. The DNA for the CDR3 is TGCAGTGCTAGAGATAGGGGACAGAAGACTGCGAGCGAGCAGTACTTC.

This clonotype was counted many times. A much larger clonotype is one base distant, so this may be a read error. V usage is TRBV15 and J usage is TRBJ2-7; 10 bases fit TRBD1. The junction had 6 bases not matched to a gene; V was cut back by 2 bases and J by 2 bases. CDR3 size: 16 residues. CDR1 is LNHNV, CDR2 YYDKDF, per germline (reference sequence). CDR3 in DNA: TGTGCCACCAGCAGAAGCACCGGGACAGGGGCCTACGAGCAGTACTTC. It encodes CATSRSTGTGAYEQYF.

There are many counts of this clonotype. CDR3 DNA: TGTGCCAGCCGGGGGGTTTCTGAAGCTTTCTTT. Translated: CASRGVSEAFF. The chain links TRBV11-2 to TRBJ1-1, with D possibly matching TRBD1 (5 bases). V gave up 8 bases and J gave up 6 bases, with 10 bases separating them. Germline V lookup: CDR1 SGHAT, CDR2 FQNNGV. CDR3 length: 11 amino acids. Combining the CDR3 with reference TRBV11-2 and TRBJ1-1 gives the whole variable domain EAGVAQSPRYKIIEKRQSVAFWCNPISGHATLYWYQQILGQGPKLLIQFQNNGVVDDSQLPKDRFSAERLKGVDSTLKIQPAKLEDSAVYLCASRGVSEAFFGQGTRLTVV.

In its sample, this clonotype was seen many times. The V call is TRBV24-1, the J call TRBJ2-5, with TRBD1 identical over 12 bases. The trim removed 4 bases at V and 4 bases at J, leaving 6 bases unmatched. This CDR3 is 16 amino acids long. CDR1 and CDR2 from the germline V gene are KGHDR and SFDVKD. CDR3 DNA sequence: TGTGCCACCAGTGACCCCGGGACAGGGGGCATAGAGACCCAGTACTTC. This sequence encodes CATSDPGTGGIETQYF.

With respect to this clonotype: Possible read error: a much larger clone is one base away. The V gene is TRBV5-6, the J gene TRBJ2-1; no clear D gene. V was trimmed by 4 bases and J by 4 bases, leaving 15 bases between them. The CDR3 consists of 15 residues. Per the germline V gene, CDR1 is SGHDT and CDR2 is YYEEEE. CDR3 protein: CASSRPNGRYNEQFF. The DNA of the CDR3 is TGTGCCAGCAGCCGTCCTAACGGGCGGTACAATGAGCAGTTCTTC.

CDR3 coding DNA: TGTGCCAGCAGCCCCCGCCTAGCGGGGGGGCGGGAGACCCAGTACTTC. This translates into CASSPRLAGGRETQYF. The chain employs TRBV5-4 and TRBJ2-5; 12 positions agree with TRBD2. Losses at the gene ends were 4 bases for V and 5 bases for J; bases not matched to a gene: 9. This CDR3 is built from 16 residues. Germline CDR1 reads SGHNT; CDR2 reads YYREEE (reference sequence).

This clonotype has just a few counts. The CDR3 is CASSLVQGPTTDTQYF. As DNA, the CDR3 is TGTGCCAGCAGCTTGGTGCAGGGGCCGACTACAGATACGCAGTATTTT. The chain recombines TRBV5-4 with TRBJ2-3, with D perhaps matching TRBD1 (6 bases). The V gene lost 0 bases and the J gene lost 3 bases, with 14 bases spanning the gap. This CDR3 has 16 residues. Germline assignment: CDR1 SGHNT and CDR2 YYREEE (reference sequence).

This clonotype was recorded many times. V gene TRBV9 combines with J gene TRBJ2-7; D gene ambiguous. The CDR3 is 15 residues long. The germline gives CDR1 SGDLS, CDR2 YYNGEE. V dropped 4 bases and J dropped 3 bases, with 17 bases sitting between them. The CDR3 nucleotides read TGTGCCAGCAGCCCGGACCCCCTAAGCAACTACGAGCAGTACTTC. Translating it yields CASSPDPLSNYEQYF.

The table lists this clonotype with many counts. The chain links TRBV15 to TRBJ2-5, with a possible D match to TRBD2 (6 bases). Germline CDR1 reads LNHNV; CDR2 reads YYDKDF (reference sequence). The CDR3 extends over 14 amino acids. V shed 6 bases and J shed 3 bases, with 14 bases lying between them. CDR3 amino acids: CATSNAGREETQYF. DNA for the CDR3: TGTGCCACCAGTAATGCGGGGAGAGAAGAGACCCAGTACTTC.

Many counts were recorded for this clonotype. The rearrangement links TRBV30 to TRBJ2-7, with D possibly TRBD2 on 6 matching bases. Trimming removed 4 bases at V and 7 bases at J, with 20 bases between. Looked up from germline, CDR1 is GTSNPN and CDR2 is SVGIG (reference sequence). The CDR3 runs 14 residues. The CDR3 nucleotides are TGTGCCTGGACCCCGGGACTGACGGGCGGGGAGCAGTACTTC. Protein product: CAWTPGLTGGEQYF.